Listed here are 27 T cell receptor beta chains from one sample, sequenced in a study of long-term antiretroviral therapy in people with HIV. At the survey level, the v3.0 immunoSEQ assay was run. This table comes from immunoSEQ multiplex PCR, and its TCRdb copy is limited to in-frame clones, with some not included. Among about 24,000 clones listed, approximately 95% were seen once. The sequencing here drew on unsorted PBMCs, taken about 4.7 years after starting antiretroviral therapy. These receptors were collected from a woman aged 45-65 years with HIV.

The V gene is TRBV27, the J gene TRBJ2-1; 8 nucleotides align to TRBD1. Per the germline V gene, CDR1 is MNHEY and CDR2 is SMNVEV (reference sequence). Trimming removed 1 base from V and 7 bases from J; junction bases left unmatched: 6. This CDR3 spans 15 amino acids. The CDR3: CASSLFTGGLNEQFF. The CDR3 region has the DNA TGTGCCAGCAGTTTATTTACAGGGGGATTAAATGAGCAGTTCTTC.

The J gene is TRBJ2-1, the V gene TRBV14; TRBD2 matches 9 bases. Trimming at V came to 3 bases and at J to 3 bases, leaving 6 bases not matched to a gene. This CDR3 region has 16 residues. Germline lookup yields CDR1 SGHDN and CDR2 FVKESK. In DNA form, the CDR3 reads TGTGCCAGCAGCCATATAGCGGGAGCACTCTACAATGAGCAGTTCTTC. Protein sequence: CASSHIAGALYNEQFF.

The chain joins TRBV7-8 to TRBJ1-4; no firm D call. Germline values: CDR1 SGHVS, CDR2 FQNEAQ. The length of the CDR3 is 16 residues. The ends were cut back, 3 bases at V and 4 bases at J, with 15 bases in the middle. Written as DNA, the CDR3 is TGTGCCAGCAGCTTGGGGTATCGGGAATTTAATGAAAAACTGTTTTTT. Amino acids: CASSLGYREFNEKLFF.

The J gene is TRBJ2-5, the V gene TRBV7-2; D is unclear. Deletions cut 4 bases from V and 8 bases from J, with 11 bases between. The CDR3 has 12 amino acids. Looked up from germline, CDR1 is SGHTA and CDR2 is FQGNSA. CDR3 coding DNA: TGTGCCAGCAGCTCATCGCTGGAAACCCAGTACTTC. This translates into CASSSSLETQYF.

V is TRBV7-9 and J is TRBJ1-5; D is undetermined. CDR1 and CDR2 from the germline V gene are SEHNR and FQNEAQ (reference sequence). V lost 1 base to trimming and J lost 4 bases, with 8 bases between them. This CDR3 comprises 14 residues. The CDR3 protein is CASSLGRLNQPQHF. For the CDR3, the DNA is TGTGCCAGCAGCTTAGGTCGGTTAAATCAGCCCCAGCATTTT. Using reference TRBV7-9 and TRBJ1-5 for the parts outside the CDR3, the full variable domain is DTGVSQNPRHKITKRGQNVTFRCDPISEHNRLYWYRQTLGQGPEFLTYFQNEAQLEKSRLLSDRFSAERPKGSFSTLEIQRTEQGDSAMYLCASSLGRLNQPQHFGDGTRLSIL.

This clone was seen a single time. The chain carries TRBV19 and TRBJ1-5; 8 bases are a match to TRBD1. The CDR3 totals 14 residues. V lost 5 bases and J lost 8; bases outside the gene matches: 8. Germline V gives CDR1 LNHDA, CDR2 SQIVND (reference sequence). CDR3 DNA sequence: TGTGCCAGTAGTGACGACAGGGGATACGAGCCCCAGCATTTT. It specifies CASSDDRGYEPQHF. Filled out from reference TRBV19 and TRBJ1-5, the complete variable domain reads DGGITQSPKYLFRKEGQNVTLSCEQNLNHDAMYWYRQDPGQGLRLIYYSQIVNDFQKGDIAEGYSVSREKKESFPLTVTSAQKNPTAFYLCASSDDRGYEPQHFGDGTRLSIL.

The chain employs TRBV7-9 and TRBJ1-1; tentative D call: TRBD1 (5 bases). This CDR3 is built from 13 residues. Germline lookup yields CDR1 SEHNR and CDR2 FQNEAQ (reference sequence). Trimming took 1 base from V and 4 from J, leaving 7 bases between them. Written as DNA, the CDR3 is TGTGCCAGCAGCTTAGGGGGGTTCACTGAAGCTTTCTTT. This translates into CASSLGGFTEAFF.

The chain combines TRBV29-1 with TRBJ1-1; the D is unclear. Germline CDR1 SQVTM, CDR2 ANQGSEA. The V and J ends lost 7 bases and 0 bases respectively, with 9 bases between them. This CDR3 is 12 amino acids long. CDR3 DNA sequence: TGCAGCGGGGAACAGATGAACACTGAAGCTTTCTTT. Encoded protein: CSGEQMNTEAFF. The full variable domain, completed using reference TRBV29-1 and TRBJ1-1, is SAVISQKPSRDICQRGTSLTIQCQVDSQVTMMFWYRQQPGQSLTLIATANQGSEATYESGFVIDKFPISRPNLTFSTLTVSNMSPEDSSIYLCSGEQMNTEAFFGQGTRLTVV.

This chain connects TRBV27 to TRBJ2-7; 13 nucleotides match TRBD2. J was trimmed by 4 bases and V by 4 bases; bases with no gene match: 4. Germline V gives CDR1 MNHEY, CDR2 SMNVEV (reference sequence). The CDR3 extends over 15 amino acids. The CDR3 DNA follows: TGTGCCAGCAGTTGGACTAGCGGGAGTACTTACGAGCAGTACTTC. Its translation is CASSWTSGSTYEQYF.

The chain joins TRBV5-6 to TRBJ2-1; 8 bases are shared with TRBD2. With 4 bases clipped from V and 5 bases from J, the junction kept 11 bases outside the gene matches. Germline CDR1 reads SGHDT; CDR2 reads YYEEEE. The CDR3 loop spans 16 amino acids. For the CDR3, the DNA is TGTGCCAGCAGCCACGCCCTTGGGACTAGGAACAATGAGCAGTTCTTC. Protein sequence: CASSHALGTRNNEQFF.

The CDR3 DNA reads as TGTGCCACCAGCCCCCTAGGTATAAGGGAGACCCAGTACTTC. It translates to CATSPLGIRETQYF. This rearrangement joins TRBV15 to TRBJ2-5; D gene unclear. Per the germline V gene, CDR1 is LNHNV and CDR2 is YYDKDF (reference sequence). The CDR3 extends over 14 amino acids. The V end lost 5 bases, the J end lost 5 bases, and 15 bases lay between the germline ends.

This clone has a single count. The CDR3, as DNA: TGTGCCAGCAGCTTAGCGCACAAGGACTTGGACACCGGGGAGCTGTTTTTT. It specifies CASSLAHKDLDTGELFF. V and J are TRBV7-2 and TRBJ2-2; possibly TRBD2 for D (5 bases). V was clipped by 0 bases and J by 3 bases, with 14 bases between them. This CDR3 contains 17 residues. Germline assignment: CDR1 SGHTA and CDR2 FQGNSA.

V gene TRBV20-1 combines with J gene TRBJ2-7; D unclear. This CDR3 has 10 amino acids. The germline V gene encodes CDR1 DFQATT and CDR2 SNEGSKA (reference sequence). The V and J ends lost 4 bases and 4 bases respectively, with 5 bases between them. The CDR3 is CSAKIYEQYF. The CDR3 DNA follows: TGCAGTGCTAAGATATACGAGCAGTACTTC.

The CDR3 protein is CASRDRAAEAFF. For the CDR3, the DNA is TGTGCCAGCCGTGACAGGGCCGCTGAAGCTTTCTTT. The J gene is TRBJ1-1, the V gene TRBV6-6; 7 bases match TRBD1. CDR3 length: 12 amino acids. The V gene end was trimmed by 8 bases and the J gene end by 6 bases; junction bases not matched to a gene: 6. Germline CDR1 MNHNY, CDR2 SVGAGI (reference sequence).

This chain links TRBV11-2 with TRBJ2-5; D is unclear. The CDR3 has 13 residues. CDR1 and CDR2 (germline): SGHAT, FQNNGV. Trimming left V 5 bases short and J 1 base short, with 8 bases between. The CDR3 here is CASSVSFQETQYF. In DNA form, the CDR3 reads TGTGCCAGCAGCGTTTCCTTCCAAGAGACCCAGTACTTC.

This sequence joins TRBV7-2 and TRBJ1-3; D gene ambiguous. The CDR3 is 15 amino acids. V lost 3 bases to trimming and J lost 0 bases, with 9 bases between them. Per the germline V gene, CDR1 is SGHTA and CDR2 is FQGNSA. The CDR3 DNA is TGTGCCAGCAGCTTGATTCCCATCTCTGGAAACACCATATATTTT. This encodes CASSLIPISGNTIYF.

V and J are TRBV18 and TRBJ1-3, with 7 bases lining up with TRBD1. With V trimmed by 2 bases and J by 2 bases, 6 bases remained unmatched. This CDR3 region has 16 residues. Germline CDR1 and CDR2: KGHSH and LQKENI. The CDR3 protein is CASSPTTGTAGNTIYF. The CDR3 DNA reads TGTGCCAGCTCACCAACGACAGGGACAGCTGGAAACACCATATATTTT.

This rearrangement joins TRBV4-1 to TRBJ1-2, with D tentatively TRBD1 (5 bases). V lost 0 bases, J lost 11 bases, and 22 bases lay in between. This CDR3 contains 16 residues. Germline assignment: CDR1 MGHRA and CDR2 YSYEKL. The CDR3: CASSQDSGQLTQAYTF. CDR3 coding DNA: TGCGCCAGCAGCCAAGATTCAGGGCAGCTTACCCAAGCGTACACCTTC.

The genes are TRBV4-2 and TRBJ2-7, with 8 bases aligning to TRBD2. The J segment lost 4 bases and the V segment lost 0 bases, leaving 5 bases of the junction unmatched. Germline V gives CDR1 LGHNA, CDR2 YNFKEQ. The CDR3 consists of 15 residues. The CDR3 here is CASSQDLAGGYEQYF. Here the CDR3 DNA reads TGTGCCAGCAGCCAAGACCTAGCGGGTGGGTACGAGCAGTACTTC.

The rearrangement uses TRBV9 and TRBJ2-2; possibly TRBD2 for D (6 bases). The germline gives CDR1 SGDLS, CDR2 YYNGEE. CDR3 length: 16 residues. Trimming removed 0 bases from V and 1 base from J, with 10 bases in between. CDR3 nucleotides: TGTGCCAGCAGCGTAGACCGGGGGTGGAACACCGGGGAGCTGTTTTTT. Its protein product is CASSVDRGWNTGELFF.

The chain is built from TRBV30 and TRBJ1-1; 11 bases map to TRBD1. The length of the CDR3 is 12 residues. CDR1 GTSNPN and CDR2 SVGIG come from the germline V gene (reference sequence). With 6 bases clipped from V and 5 bases from J, the junction kept 2 bases outside the gene matches. The CDR3: CACGTGGTEAFF. The CDR3 bases are TGTGCCTGTGGGACAGGGGGGACTGAAGCTTTCTTT.

The chain employs TRBV5-4 and TRBJ2-7; TRBD1 might be the D (5 bases). V lost 4 bases to trimming and J lost 3 bases, with 14 bases between them. CDR3 length: 14 amino acids. Germline assignment: CDR1 SGHNT and CDR2 YYREEE (reference sequence). CDR3 region: CASSPEFGHYEQYF. CDR3 coding DNA: TGTGCCAGCAGCCCTGAATTTGGACACTACGAGCAGTACTTC.

This clone appeared a single time. V usage is TRBV7-2 and J usage is TRBJ2-1, with 9 nucleotides matching TRBD2. Trimming at V came to 2 bases and at J to 0 bases, leaving 2 bases not matched to a gene. This CDR3 spans 16 amino acids. CDR1 SGHTA and CDR2 FQGNSA come from the germline V gene. CDR3 coding DNA: TGTGCCAGCAGCTTACGCGGGAGGGTCTCCTACAATGAGCAGTTCTTC. It specifies CASSLRGRVSYNEQFF.

The rearrangement joins TRBV7-9 to TRBJ1-2, with D possibly TRBD1 on 6 matching bases. The germline V and J ends were trimmed by 5 bases and 5 bases, with 12 bases remaining between them. Germline CDR1 is SEHNR and CDR2 is FQNEAQ (reference sequence). CDR3 length: 13 amino acids. CDR3 loop: CASSTGQRYGYTF. The CDR3 coding sequence is TGTGCCAGCAGCACCGGACAGCGGTATGGCTACACCTTC. Full variable domain (missing parts from reference TRBV7-9 and TRBJ1-2): DTGVSQNPRHKITKRGQNVTFRCDPISEHNRLYWYRQTLGQGPEFLTYFQNEAQLEKSRLLSDRFSAERPKGSFSTLEIQRTEQGDSAMYLCASSTGQRYGYTFGSGTRLTVV.

The chain combines TRBV5-5 with TRBJ2-7; tentatively, D is TRBD1 (5 bases). Looked up from germline, CDR1 is SGHKS and CDR2 is YYEKEE (reference sequence). V was shortened by 2 bases and J by 6 bases, with 12 bases between the two germline ends. The CDR3 runs to 13 residues. CDR3: CASSFSGIAEQYF. CDR3 nucleotides: TGTGCCAGCAGCTTTTCAGGGATTGCCGAGCAGTACTTC.

The chain couples TRBV7-2 to TRBJ2-5; D might be TRBD2 (7 bases). CDR1 is SGHTA and CDR2 is FQGNSA in the germline V gene. The CDR3 totals 16 residues. V shed 1 base and J shed 5 bases, with 17 bases lying between them. The CDR3 region has the DNA TGTGCCAGCAGCTTAGTAGGGGGGGCGCCTGCGGAGACCCAGTACTTC. Its protein product is CASSLVGGAPAETQYF.

The chain employs TRBV29-1 and TRBJ2-1; the D gene is possibly TRBD1 (6 bases). From germline, CDR1 is SQVTM and CDR2 ANQGSEA. Trimming left V 6 bases short and J 4 bases short, with 19 bases between. The CDR3 spans 15 residues. As DNA, the CDR3 is TGCAGCGTCTCCGGGCAGGGGAAGTTGTACAATGAGCAGTTCTTC. Its translation: CSVSGQGKLYNEQFF.